Below are 21 T cell receptor beta chains sequenced from a single sample in a study of human T cells and chemical hapten exposure. MiXCR, run by TCRdb on the RACE reads, gives a single entry per CDR3 protein. The table shows about 69,000 distinct CDR3 sequences, with approximately 35% occurring only once. Time point described: patch test 1, 2 weeks after DPC sensitization. Described treatment: therapeutic diphenylcyclopropenone sensitization with weekly scalp DPC. The source material was whole blood, sampled in connection with sensitization to the hapten diphenylcyclopropenone (DPC). The receptor set was obtained from a man aged 35 to 55 with alopecia areata. Some clones in this sample may be carry-over from other donors' samples.

V gene TRBV28 combines with J gene TRBJ2-3, with D possibly TRBD2 on 6 matching bases. Trimming removed 3 bases from V and 2 bases from J, with 12 bases in between. Germline V gene data show CDR1 as MDHEN and CDR2 as SYDVKM. CDR3 length: 15 residues. This CDR3 is CASSFAGEVTDTQYF. The CDR3 DNA sequence: TGTGCCAGCAGTTTTGCCGGGGAGGTCACAGATACGCAGTATTTT.

CDR3 in DNA: TGTGCCAGCAGCTTTGTCGGAGATTCACCCCTCCACTTT. Its translation is CASSFVGDSPLHF. The rearrangement joins TRBV7-9 to TRBJ1-6; D is uncertain. This CDR3 spans 13 amino acids. V lost 3 bases to trimming and J lost 8 bases, with 8 bases between them. Germline V CDR1 and CDR2: SEHNR, FQNEAQ (reference sequence).

The chain uses TRBV27 and TRBJ1-6; D remains unclear. The CDR3 length is 13 residues. The germline V gene has CDR1 MNHEY and CDR2 SMNVEV (reference sequence). Trimming removed 5 bases at V and 10 bases at J, with 12 bases between. Written as DNA, the CDR3 is TGTGCCAGCAGTCCCAAGACCAAATCACCCCTCCACTTT. Translation: CASSPKTKSPLHF.

The V and J genes are TRBV6-2 or TRBV6-3 and TRBJ1-2, with TRBD1 matching over 8 bases. This CDR3 is built from 14 residues. Losses at the gene ends were 7 bases for V and 2 bases for J; bases not matched to a gene: 6. CDR1 and CDR2 from the germline V gene are MNHEY and SVGEGT. DNA for the CDR3: TGTGCCAGCACTGAGGACAGGGAGAACTATGGCTACACCTTC. This codes for CASTEDRENYGYTF.

The rearrangement uses TRBV7-2 and TRBJ2-3; D ambiguous. The CDR3 consists of 20 residues. The germline CDR1 and CDR2 sequences are SGHTA and FQGNSA. The V gene lost 2 bases and the J gene lost 0 bases, with 24 bases spanning the gap. CDR3 nucleotide sequence: TGTGCCAGCAGCTTAAGTGAGGTCGTCGGGCGCCTCCCGAGCACAGATACGCAGTATTTT. Protein product: CASSLSEVVGRLPSTDTQYF.

This clonotype was observed once. This chain joins TRBV12-3 or TRBV12-4 and TRBJ2-1, with D perhaps TRBD1 or TRBD2 (5 bases each). Trimming pared 6 bases from V and 5 bases from J, leaving 17 bases between. There are 15 residues in the CDR3. The CDR3: CASRAWDPSHNEQFF. The CDR3 DNA reads as TGTGCCAGCAGGGCCTGGGACCCCTCACACAATGAGCAGTTCTTC.

This clonotype was picked up a small number of times. The gene calls are TRBV6-4 and TRBJ2-2; TRBD2 agrees at 7 bases. This CDR3 region has 16 residues. V lost 0 bases, J lost 7 bases, and 8 bases stayed unmatched. The germline V gene has CDR1 MRHNA and CDR2 SNTAGT. The CDR3 here is CASSDSASGGVGELFF. DNA of the CDR3: TGTGCCAGCAGTGACTCTGCTAGCGGAGGCGTCGGGGAGCTGTTTTTT.

This clonotype was detected a few times. The rearrangement uses TRBV20-1 and TRBJ2-6; D might be TRBD1 or TRBD2, each matching 5 bases. CDR3 length: 16 amino acids. Germline-derived CDR1 and CDR2 are DFQATT and SNEGSKA (reference sequence). V gave up 1 base and J gave up 4 bases, with 14 bases separating them. The DNA for the CDR3 is TGCAGTGCTAGAGGAGCAATCAGGGACGGGGCCAACGTCCTGACTTTC. Protein product: CSARGAIRDGANVLTF.

This clonotype was found once. The CDR3 DNA reads TGCGCCAGCAGCTTGGGGGGCGACACTGAAGCTTTCTTT. As protein: CASSLGGDTEAFF. The chain employs TRBV5-1 and TRBJ1-1; D might be TRBD1 (5 bases). The CDR3 is 13 residues long. Germline V gene lookup returns CDR1 SGHRS and CDR2 YFSETQ. V gave up 0 bases and J gave up 3 bases, with 6 bases separating them.

This clonotype was seen a few times. The chain combines TRBV11-2 with TRBJ2-3; 9 nucleotides align to TRBD2. Trimming at V came to 4 bases and at J to 0 bases, leaving 5 bases not matched to a gene. Germline assignment: CDR1 SGHAT and CDR2 FQNNGV. The CDR3 is 16 residues long. The CDR3 DNA reads TGTGCCAGCAGCTCCTTAGCGGGAGCTAGCACAGATACGCAGTATTTT. It yields the protein CASSSLAGASTDTQYF.

The table lists this clonotype with a few counts. The chain uses TRBV27 and TRBJ2-4, with D possibly being TRBD1 (5 bases). This CDR3 is 15 amino acids long. Deletions cut 3 bases from V and 0 bases from J, with 9 bases between. CDR1 and CDR2 from the germline V gene are MNHEY and SMNVEV (reference sequence). The CDR3 region is CASSFDRLAKNIQYF. In DNA, the CDR3 is TGTGCCAGCAGTTTTGACAGATTAGCCAAAAACATTCAGTACTTC.

In DNA, the CDR3 is TGTGCCAGCAGCCAAGTGGGGGTTACGCCAGAAGCTTTCTTT. This encodes CASSQVGVTPEAFF. V is TRBV14 and J is TRBJ1-1; possibly TRBD1 for D (5 bases). Germline assignment: CDR1 SGHDN and CDR2 FVKESK. The CDR3 sequence is 14 residues long. With 1 base removed from V and 8 bases from J, the gap between germline ends came to 14 bases.

This clonotype was seen just once. The CDR3 loop reads CASSYSSEGDTQYF. CDR3 nucleotide sequence: TGTGCCAGCAGTTACTCTAGCGAGGGGGATACGCAGTATTTT. V usage is TRBV6-2 or TRBV6-3 and J usage is TRBJ2-3, with D perhaps assigned TRBD1 or TRBD2 (5 bases each). The CDR3 totals 14 residues. CDR1 is MNHEY, CDR2 SVGEGT, per germline. V lost 0 bases and J 6 bases, leaving 10 bases between the germline ends.

The rearrangement links TRBV12-3 or TRBV12-4 to TRBJ1-2, with 9 positions matching TRBD1. Trimming removed 1 base from V and 8 bases from J; junction bases left unmatched: 2. The CDR3 totals 13 residues. CDR3 sequence (DNA): TGTGCCAGCAGTTTAGGGACAGGGGAAGGCTACACCTTC. It codes for CASSLGTGEGYTF.

This rearrangement joins TRBV7-2 to TRBJ2-7, with 10 bases fitting TRBD1. CDR1 is SGHTA and CDR2 is FQGNSA in the germline V gene. This CDR3 has 15 amino acids. V was pared by 5 bases and J by 6 bases, with 10 bases of the junction left unmatched. The CDR3 DNA sequence: TGTGCCAGCAGCCCGGACCGGGACAGGGGTGGCGAGCAGTACTTC. Translation gives CASSPDRDRGGEQYF.

V usage is TRBV20-1 and J usage is TRBJ1-2, with D perhaps matching TRBD1 (5 bases). V lost 4 bases to trimming and J lost 9 bases, with 15 bases between them. The germline V gene has CDR1 DFQATT and CDR2 SNEGSKA (reference sequence). The CDR3 has 12 residues. Here the CDR3 reads CSAIVQGGRYTF. For the CDR3, the DNA is TGCAGTGCTATAGTTCAGGGAGGACGCTACACCTTC.

In this sample, this clonotype turned up a few times. This chain connects TRBV19 to TRBJ1-1, with no clear D. Germline CDR1 and CDR2: LNHDA and SQIVND (reference sequence). The CDR3 is made up of 14 amino acids. V was pared by 8 bases and J by 1 base, with 14 bases between. The CDR3 DNA follows: TGTGCCAGTTTGGGGATTAGGGAGAACACTGAAGCTTTCTTT. Its protein product is CASLGIRENTEAFF.

This rearrangement joins TRBV5-1 to TRBJ2-7; D unresolved. V lost 1 base and J lost 0, with 8 bases in between. Looked up from germline, CDR1 is SGHRS and CDR2 is YFSETQ. The CDR3 loop spans 14 amino acids. In DNA, the CDR3 is TGCGCCAGCAGCTTGACAGTCACCTCCTACGAGCAGTACTTC. Encoded protein: CASSLTVTSYEQYF.

By sample share, this clonotype is medium-sized (0.01 to 0.1%). J is TRBJ2-1 and V is TRBV6-5; D possibly corresponds to TRBD2 (8 bases). The CDR3 contains 15 residues. V dropped 6 bases and J dropped 4 bases, with 16 bases sitting between them. CDR1 is MNHEY, CDR2 SVGAGI, per germline. CDR3 sequence reads: CASRNGRGQYNEQFF. The CDR3 nucleotides are TGTGCCAGCAGAAACGGGAGGGGGCAATACAATGAGCAGTTCTTC.

The gene calls are TRBV12-3 or TRBV12-4 and TRBJ1-4, with a tentative D call TRBD1 (6 bases). V was cut by 6 bases and J by 12 bases, with 14 bases left in between. CDR3 length equals 12 residues. The CDR3 here is CASSQLHRELFF. Here the CDR3 DNA reads TGTGCCAGCAGCCAATTACACAGGGAACTGTTTTTT.

The chain combines TRBV20-1 with TRBJ2-2, with 13 positions matching TRBD2. Looked up from germline, CDR1 is DFQATT and CDR2 is SNEGSKA (reference sequence). J lost 6 bases, V lost 6 bases, and 13 bases had no gene match. CDR3 length: 17 residues. CDR3 in DNA: TGCAGTGCCGAAACACTAGCGGGAGGGCCTCAGGCCGGGGAGCTGTTTTTT. Protein product: CSAETLAGGPQAGELFF.